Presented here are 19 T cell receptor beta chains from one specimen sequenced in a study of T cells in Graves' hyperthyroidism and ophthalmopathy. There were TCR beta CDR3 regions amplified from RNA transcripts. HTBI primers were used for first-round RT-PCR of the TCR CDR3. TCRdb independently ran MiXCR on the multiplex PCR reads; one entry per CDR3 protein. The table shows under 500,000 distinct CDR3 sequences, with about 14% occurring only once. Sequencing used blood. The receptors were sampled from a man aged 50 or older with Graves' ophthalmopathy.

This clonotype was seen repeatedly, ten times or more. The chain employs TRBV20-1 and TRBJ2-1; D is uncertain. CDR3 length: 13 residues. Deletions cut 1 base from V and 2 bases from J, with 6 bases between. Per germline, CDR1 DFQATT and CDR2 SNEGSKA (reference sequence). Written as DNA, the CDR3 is TGCAGTGCTAGAGTAGTTCCCTACAATGAGCAGTTCTTC. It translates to CSARVVPYNEQFF.

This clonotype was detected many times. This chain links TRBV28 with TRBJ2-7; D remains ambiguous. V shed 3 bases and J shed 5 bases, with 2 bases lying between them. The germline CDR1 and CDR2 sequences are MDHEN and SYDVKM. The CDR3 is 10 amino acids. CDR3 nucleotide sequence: TGTGCCAGCAGTTTCAACGAGCAGTACTTC. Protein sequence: CASSFNEQYF.

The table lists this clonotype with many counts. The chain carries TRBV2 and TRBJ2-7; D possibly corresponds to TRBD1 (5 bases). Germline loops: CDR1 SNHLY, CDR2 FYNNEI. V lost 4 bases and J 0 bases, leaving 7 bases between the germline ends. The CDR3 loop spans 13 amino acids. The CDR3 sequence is CASSGQHSYEQYF. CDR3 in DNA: TGTGCCAGCAGTGGACAGCACTCCTACGAGCAGTACTTC.

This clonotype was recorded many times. The CDR3 DNA reads as TGTGCCAGCAGTGAGGTAGGGGTTCCTAGCTCCTACAATGAGCAGTTCTTC. Amino acids: CASSEVGVPSSYNEQFF. The chain is built from TRBV6-1 and TRBJ2-1; D possibly corresponds to TRBD1 (5 bases). From germline, CDR1 is MNHNS and CDR2 SASEGT. Trimming took off 3 bases at V and 0 bases at J, with 15 bases between the two ends. This CDR3 has 17 amino acids.

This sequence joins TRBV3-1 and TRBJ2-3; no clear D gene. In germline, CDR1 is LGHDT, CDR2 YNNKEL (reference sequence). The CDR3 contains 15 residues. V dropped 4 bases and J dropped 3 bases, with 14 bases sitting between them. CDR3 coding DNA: TGTGCCAGCAGCCCCCGGACCGGTTGGACAGATACGCAGTATTTT. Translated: CASSPRTGWTDTQYF.

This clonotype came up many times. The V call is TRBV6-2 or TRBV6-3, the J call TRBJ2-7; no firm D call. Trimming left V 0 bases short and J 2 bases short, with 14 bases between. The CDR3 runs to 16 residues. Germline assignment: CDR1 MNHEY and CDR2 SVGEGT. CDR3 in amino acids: CASSYSRGTPTYEQYF. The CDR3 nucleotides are TGTGCCAGCAGTTACTCCAGAGGCACCCCTACCTACGAGCAGTACTTC.

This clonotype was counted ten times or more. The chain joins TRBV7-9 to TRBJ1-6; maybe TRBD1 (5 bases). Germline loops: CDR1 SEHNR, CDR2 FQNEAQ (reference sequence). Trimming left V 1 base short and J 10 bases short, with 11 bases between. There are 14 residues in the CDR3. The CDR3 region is CASSLDQGRSPLHF. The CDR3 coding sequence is TGTGCCAGCAGCTTAGACCAGGGCAGGTCACCCCTCCACTTT.

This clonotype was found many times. CDR3 sequence reads: CASRGLAGAWGDEQFF. CDR3 in DNA: TGTGCCAGCAGAGGACTAGCGGGAGCGTGGGGCGATGAGCAGTTCTTC. The V and J genes are TRBV12-3 or TRBV12-4 and TRBJ2-1, with TRBD2 matching 13 bases. CDR3 length: 16 amino acids. J lost 8 bases, V lost 6 bases, and 10 bases had no gene match.

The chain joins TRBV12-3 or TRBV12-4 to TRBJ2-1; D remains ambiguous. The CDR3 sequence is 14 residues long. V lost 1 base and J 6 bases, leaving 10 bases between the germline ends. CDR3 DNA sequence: TGTGCCAGCAGTTTAGTGAGGACGATCAATGAGCAGTTCTTC. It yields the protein CASSLVRTINEQFF.

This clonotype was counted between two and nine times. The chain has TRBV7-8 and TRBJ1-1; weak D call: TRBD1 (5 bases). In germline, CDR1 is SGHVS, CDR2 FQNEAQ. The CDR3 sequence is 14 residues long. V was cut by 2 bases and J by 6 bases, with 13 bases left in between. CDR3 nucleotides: TGTGCCAGCAGCTTATCTCGACAGAGACCTGAAGCTTTCTTT. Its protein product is CASSLSRQRPEAFF.

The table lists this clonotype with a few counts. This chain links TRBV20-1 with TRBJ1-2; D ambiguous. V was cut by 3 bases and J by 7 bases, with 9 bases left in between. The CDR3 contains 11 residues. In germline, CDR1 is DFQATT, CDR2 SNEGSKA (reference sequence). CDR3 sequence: CSASLQSGYTF. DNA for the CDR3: TGCAGTGCTAGTTTACAGAGTGGCTACACCTTC.

The CDR3 DNA sequence: TGCAGTGCTAGAGAGTTTGGTTTCGGGGGGGAAACAGATACGCAGTATTTT. Amino acids: CSAREFGFGGETDTQYF. J is TRBJ2-3 and V is TRBV20-1; 8 bases agree with TRBD2. After removal of 0 bases from V and 3 bases from J, the junction contained 11 bases not matched to a gene. The CDR3 spans 17 residues. In germline, CDR1 is DFQATT, CDR2 SNEGSKA (reference sequence).

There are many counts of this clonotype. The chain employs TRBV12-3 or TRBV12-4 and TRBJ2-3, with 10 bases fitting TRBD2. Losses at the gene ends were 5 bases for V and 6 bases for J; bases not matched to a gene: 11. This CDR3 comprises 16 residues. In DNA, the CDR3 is TGTGCCAGCAGTCTCGGAACTAGCGGGACTGTTGATACGCAGTATTTT. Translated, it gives CASSLGTSGTVDTQYF.

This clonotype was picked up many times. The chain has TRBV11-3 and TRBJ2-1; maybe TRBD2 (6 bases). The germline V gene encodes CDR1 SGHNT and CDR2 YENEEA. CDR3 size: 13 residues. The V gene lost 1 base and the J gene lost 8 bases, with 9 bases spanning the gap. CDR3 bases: TGTGCCAGCAGCTTAGGGACGGGAGATGAGCAGTTCTTC. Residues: CASSLGTGDEQFF.

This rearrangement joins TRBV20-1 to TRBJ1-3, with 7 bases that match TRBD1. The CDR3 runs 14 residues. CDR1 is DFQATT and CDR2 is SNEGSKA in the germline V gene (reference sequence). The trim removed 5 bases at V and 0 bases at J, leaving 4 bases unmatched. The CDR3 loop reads CSARQGSSGNTIYF. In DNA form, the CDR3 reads TGCAGTGCTCGACAGGGCAGCTCTGGAAACACCATATATTTT.

The CDR3 region has the DNA TGTGCCAGTAGGTTAGCGGTCTCCTACAATGAGCAGTTCTTC. This encodes CASRLAVSYNEQFF. The V gene is TRBV19, the J gene TRBJ2-1; weak D call: TRBD2 (6 bases). The length of the CDR3 is 14 residues. V was cut by 6 bases and J by 0 bases, with 9 bases left in between. Germline CDR1 LNHDA, CDR2 SQIVND (reference sequence).

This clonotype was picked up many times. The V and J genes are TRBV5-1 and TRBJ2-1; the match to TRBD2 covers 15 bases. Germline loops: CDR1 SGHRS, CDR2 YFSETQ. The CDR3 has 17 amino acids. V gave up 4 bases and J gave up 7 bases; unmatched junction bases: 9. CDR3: CASSTGLAGGHPNEQFF. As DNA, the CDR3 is TGCGCCAGCAGCACAGGACTAGCGGGAGGGCATCCTAATGAGCAGTTCTTC.

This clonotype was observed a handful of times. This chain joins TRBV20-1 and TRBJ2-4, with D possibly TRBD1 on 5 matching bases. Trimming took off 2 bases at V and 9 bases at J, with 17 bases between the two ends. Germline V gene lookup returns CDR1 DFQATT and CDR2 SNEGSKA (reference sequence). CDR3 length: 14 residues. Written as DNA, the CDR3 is TGCAGTGCTAGAAGGGGCAAGGCCGGTGGCATTCAGTACTTC. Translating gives CSARRGKAGGIQYF.

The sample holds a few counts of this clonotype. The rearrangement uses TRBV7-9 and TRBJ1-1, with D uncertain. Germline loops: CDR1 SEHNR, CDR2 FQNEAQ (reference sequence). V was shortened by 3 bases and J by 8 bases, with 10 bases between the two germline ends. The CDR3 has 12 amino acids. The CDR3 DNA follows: TGTGCCAGCAGCTTTGGTGGAGGAGAAGCTTTCTTT. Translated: CASSFGGGEAFF. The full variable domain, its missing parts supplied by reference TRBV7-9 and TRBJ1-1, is DTGVSQNPRHKITKRGQNVTFRCDPISEHNRLYWYRQTLGQGPEFLTYFQNEAQLEKSRLLSDRFSAERPKGSFSTLEIQRTEQGDSAMYLCASSFGGGEAFFGQGTRLTVV.